The 5 T cell receptor beta chains below come from one sample, sequenced in a study of T cell repertoires in cytomegalovirus infection. From the reads, TCRdb called clonotypes with MiXCR, one entry per CDR3 protein. The sample carries about 740,000 distinct CDR3 sequences, 35% to 45% recorded once. Sequencing was performed on PBMCs. Receptors were obtained from a human donor in good health (CMV status not recorded). Some clones in this sample may be carry-over from other donors' samples.

About this clonotype: Relative to the germline gene, one junction end is altered; a read error may explain this. This chain uses TRBV7-6 with TRBJ2-1; 10 positions agree with TRBD2. The CDR3 contains 15 residues. Germline V CDR1 and CDR2: SGHVS, FNYEAQ. As DNA, the CDR3 is TGTGCTAGCAGCCGTCTAGCGGGAGTGGGGGGTGAGCAGTTCTTC. The encoded protein is CASSRLAGVGGEQFF.

This chain joins TRBV7-6 and TRBJ1-2; TRBD1 matches 7 bases. CDR3 length: 15 residues. The junction had 9 bases not matched to a gene; V was cut back by 0 bases and J by 8 bases. The V gene's germline CDR1 is SGHVS and CDR2 FNYEAQ. The DNA for the CDR3 is TGTGCCAGCAGCTTAGCGGAGGGGGCCGGTGAGGGCTACACCTTC. Encoded protein: CASSLAEGAGEGYTF.

This chain uses TRBV28 with TRBJ2-5, with TRBD2 identical over 13 bases. CDR1 is MDHEN and CDR2 is SYDVKM in the germline V gene. J lost 2 bases, V lost 4 bases, and 13 bases had no gene match. The CDR3 has 19 residues. The CDR3 region is CASSSPWTSGSISQETQYF. As DNA, the CDR3 is TGTGCCAGCAGTTCCCCATGGACTAGCGGGAGTATCAGTCAAGAGACCCAGTACTTC.

The rearrangement uses TRBV12-3 or TRBV12-4 and TRBJ1-4, with D unclear. This CDR3 region has 12 residues. V dropped 2 bases and J dropped 5 bases, with 3 bases sitting between them. The CDR3 here is CASSLQNEKLFF. The CDR3, as DNA: TGTGCCAGCAGTTTACAAAATGAAAAACTGTTTTTT.

This chain connects TRBV7-3 to TRBJ1-3; D remains ambiguous. Trimming left V 5 bases short and J 0 bases short, with 14 bases between. This CDR3 has 16 residues. The germline V gene has CDR1 SGHTA and CDR2 FQGTGA. The CDR3 nucleotides read TGTGCCAGCAGCGAGAGACCGACTGTCTCTGGAAACACCATATATTTT. It yields the protein CASSERPTVSGNTIYF.